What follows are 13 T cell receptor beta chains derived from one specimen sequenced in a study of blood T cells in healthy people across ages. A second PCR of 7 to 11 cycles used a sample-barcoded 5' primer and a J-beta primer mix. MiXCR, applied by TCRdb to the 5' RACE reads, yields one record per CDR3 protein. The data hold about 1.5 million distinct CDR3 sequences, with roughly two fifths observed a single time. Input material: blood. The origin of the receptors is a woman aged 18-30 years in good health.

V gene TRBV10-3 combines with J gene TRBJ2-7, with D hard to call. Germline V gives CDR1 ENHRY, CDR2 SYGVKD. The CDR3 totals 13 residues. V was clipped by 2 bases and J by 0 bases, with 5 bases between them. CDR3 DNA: TGTGCCATCAGTGAGGTCCGCTCCTACGAGCAGTACTTC. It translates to CAISEVRSYEQYF.

In DNA form, the CDR3 reads TGTGCCAGCAGCCAAGTACGAGGGCGTGGGGCCAACGTCCTGACTTTC. Translating gives CASSQVRGRGANVLTF. The chain is built from TRBV14 and TRBJ2-6; the D gene is possibly TRBD2 (5 bases). Trimming stripped 1 base from V and 3 bases from J, with 10 bases between. This CDR3 contains 16 residues. Germline V gene data show CDR1 as SGHDN and CDR2 as FVKESK.

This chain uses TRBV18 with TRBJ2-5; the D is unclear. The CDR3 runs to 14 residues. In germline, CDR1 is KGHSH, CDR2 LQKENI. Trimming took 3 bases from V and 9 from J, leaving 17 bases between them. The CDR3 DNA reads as TGTGCCAGCTCACCCGAACCCCAGTTAAAGGCCCAGTACTTC. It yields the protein CASSPEPQLKAQYF.

This CDR3 is CSANGDTYGYTF. In DNA form, the CDR3 reads TGCAGTGCCAACGGTGATACCTATGGCTACACCTTC. The V and J genes are TRBV20-1 and TRBJ1-2; D is unclear. Trimming pared 6 bases from V and 4 bases from J, leaving 12 bases between. The CDR3 spans 12 residues. CDR1 DFQATT and CDR2 SNEGSKA come from the germline V gene (reference sequence).

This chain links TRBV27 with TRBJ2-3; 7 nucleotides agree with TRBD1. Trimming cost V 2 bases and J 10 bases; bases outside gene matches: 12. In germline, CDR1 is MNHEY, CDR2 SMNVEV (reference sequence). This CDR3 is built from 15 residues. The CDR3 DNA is TGTGCCAGCAGTTTAGGGAGACAGGGTGTCAACGCGCAGTATTTT. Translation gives CASSLGRQGVNAQYF.

The CDR3: CASATLGPYEQYF. Here the CDR3 DNA reads TGTGCCAGCGCGACGCTGGGACCCTACGAGCAGTACTTC. V and J are TRBV18 and TRBJ2-7; D is tentatively TRBD1 or TRBD2 (5 bases each). The ends were cut back, 8 bases at V and 2 bases at J, with 13 bases in the middle. The CDR3 length is 13 residues. Germline CDR1 KGHSH, CDR2 LQKENI.

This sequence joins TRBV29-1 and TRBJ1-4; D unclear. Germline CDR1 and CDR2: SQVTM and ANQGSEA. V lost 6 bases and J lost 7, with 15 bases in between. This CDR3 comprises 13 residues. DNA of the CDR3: TGCAGCGTCCGGATCCCTTTGGGTGAAAAACTGTTTTTT. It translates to CSVRIPLGEKLFF.

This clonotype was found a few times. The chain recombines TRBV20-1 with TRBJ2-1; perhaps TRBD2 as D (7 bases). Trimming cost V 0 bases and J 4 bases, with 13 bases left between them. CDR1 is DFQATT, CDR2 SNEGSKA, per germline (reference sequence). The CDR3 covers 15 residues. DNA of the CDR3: TGCAGTGCTAGAGATAGGGGGGGGACATACAATGAGCAGTTCTTC. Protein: CSARDRGGTYNEQFF.

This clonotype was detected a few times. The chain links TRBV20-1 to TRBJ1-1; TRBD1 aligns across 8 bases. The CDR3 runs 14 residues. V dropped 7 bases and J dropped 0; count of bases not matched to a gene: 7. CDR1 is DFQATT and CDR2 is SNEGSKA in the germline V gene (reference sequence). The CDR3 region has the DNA TGCAGTGTTCTCCCAGGGGGCATGAACACTGAAGCTTTCTTT. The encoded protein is CSVLPGGMNTEAFF.

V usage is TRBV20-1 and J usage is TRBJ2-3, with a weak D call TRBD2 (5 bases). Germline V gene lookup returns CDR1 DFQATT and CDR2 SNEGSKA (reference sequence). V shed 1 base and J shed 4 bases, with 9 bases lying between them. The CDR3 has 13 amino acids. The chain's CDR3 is CSARVKRPDTQYF. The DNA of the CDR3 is TGCAGTGCTAGAGTTAAGCGGCCAGATACGCAGTATTTT.

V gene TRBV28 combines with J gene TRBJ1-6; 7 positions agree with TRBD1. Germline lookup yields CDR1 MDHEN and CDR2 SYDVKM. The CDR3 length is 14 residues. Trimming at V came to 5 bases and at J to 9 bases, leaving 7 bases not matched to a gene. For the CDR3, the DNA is TGTGCCAGCAGTCTAGGGACAGCTTTTTCACCCCTCCACTTT. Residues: CASSLGTAFSPLHF.

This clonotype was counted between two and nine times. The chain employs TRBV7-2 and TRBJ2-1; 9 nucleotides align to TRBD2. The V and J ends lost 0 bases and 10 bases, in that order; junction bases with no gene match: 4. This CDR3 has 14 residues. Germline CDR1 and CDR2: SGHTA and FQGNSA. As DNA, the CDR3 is TGTGCCAGCAGCTTAGCTAGCGGGGGTTGGGAGCAGTTCTTC. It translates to CASSLASGGWEQFF.

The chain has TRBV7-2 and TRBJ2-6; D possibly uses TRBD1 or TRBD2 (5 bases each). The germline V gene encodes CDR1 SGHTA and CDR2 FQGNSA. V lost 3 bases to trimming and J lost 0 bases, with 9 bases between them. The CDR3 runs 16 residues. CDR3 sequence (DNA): TGTGCCAGCAGCTTCTCAGGGACCTCTGGGGCCAACGTCCTGACTTTC. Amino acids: CASSFSGTSGANVLTF.